A single sample is the source of the 24 T cell receptor beta chains below, sequenced in a study of T-cell reconstitution after alpha-beta-depleted transplantation in children. Unique molecular identifiers were built into the TCRbeta library. TCRdb fed the PCR reads into MiXCR, producing one record per CDR3 protein. The table has around 440,000 distinct CDR3 sequences, over 9.5% seen once; the top ten hold around 2%. Here the sequenced sample was PBMCs, taken before TCRalphabeta/CD19-depleted stem cell transplant. These receptors originate from a child aged 2-15 years with inherited bone marrow failure, due to receive a stem cell transplant.

V gene TRBV7-9 combines with J gene TRBJ2-1, with 12 bases lining up with TRBD2. V dropped 4 bases and J dropped 5; count of bases not matched to a gene: 15. The CDR3 consists of 19 residues. In germline, CDR1 is SEHNR, CDR2 FQNEAQ (reference sequence). The CDR3 protein is CASSSTTHWTSGTDNEQFF. CDR3 in DNA: TGTGCCAGCAGCTCCACAACCCACTGGACTAGCGGGACCGACAATGAGCAGTTCTTC.

This clonotype has ten or more counts. This chain uses TRBV2 with TRBJ1-4; D not certain. V was shortened by 6 bases and J by 7 bases, with 15 bases between the two germline ends. The V gene's germline CDR1 is SNHLY and CDR2 FYNNEI. This CDR3 spans 14 amino acids. The CDR3 nucleotides are TGTGCCAGCAGGGATTCCCTCCTGATTGAAAAACTGTTTTTT. This encodes CASRDSLLIEKLFF. Filled out from reference TRBV2 and TRBJ1-4, the complete variable domain reads EPEVTQTPSHQVTQMGQEVILRCVPISNHLYFYWYRQILGQKVEFLVSFYNNEISEKSEIFDDQFSVERPDGSNFTLKIRSTKLEDSAMYFCASRDSLLIEKLFFGSGTQLSVL.

This clonotype was recorded at least ten times. The J gene is TRBJ1-2, the V gene TRBV7-2; the D is unclear. This CDR3 contains 14 residues. The V and J ends lost 1 base and 1 base respectively, with 7 bases between them. Germline CDR1 reads SGHTA; CDR2 reads FQGNSA. CDR3 nucleotides: TGTGCCAGCAGCTTAGAACCAGATAACTATGGCTACACCTTC. Amino acids: CASSLEPDNYGYTF.

The chain employs TRBV5-6 and TRBJ2-1; D is unclear. The CDR3 totals 15 residues. CDR1 is SGHDT, CDR2 YYEEEE, per germline. V lost 1 base and J 5 bases, leaving 13 bases between the germline ends. The CDR3 loop reads CASSLLAGMDNEQFF. CDR3 sequence (DNA): TGTGCCAGCAGCTTGTTGGCAGGAATGGACAATGAGCAGTTCTTC.

This clonotype was found many times. The chain carries TRBV5-6 and TRBJ2-1; TRBD2 is a possible D gene (6 bases). Germline V gives CDR1 SGHDT, CDR2 YYEEEE. The CDR3 covers 17 residues. V was cut by 4 bases and J by 4 bases, with 21 bases left in between. The DNA for the CDR3 is TGTGCCAGCAGCCACCGGGGTTTGGGGGGACCATACAATGAGCAGTTCTTC. It yields the protein CASSHRGLGGPYNEQFF.

Ten or more counts support this clonotype. The chain couples TRBV27 to TRBJ2-5, with TRBD2 identical over 13 bases. J gave up 7 bases and V 4 bases, and 18 bases lay outside the gene matches. The CDR3 has 19 amino acids. Germline CDR1 is MNHEY and CDR2 is SMNVEV (reference sequence). This chain's CDR3 is CASSYKPGLAGPSARTQYF. The CDR3 DNA follows: TGTGCCAGCAGTTACAAGCCGGGACTAGCGGGACCAAGTGCCCGGACCCAGTACTTC.

About this clonotype: A much more abundant neighbour one base away suggests this may be a read error. The chain employs TRBV29-1 and TRBJ2-2; the D is unclear. The CDR3 has 12 amino acids. Germline lookup yields CDR1 SQVTM and CDR2 ANQGSEA. CDR3 loop: CSVEQNTGQLFF. CDR3 nucleotide sequence: TGCAGCGTAGAACAGAACACCGGGCAGCTGTTTTTT.

This clonotype was observed at least ten times. The CDR3 loop reads CASSLPTGWVNTGELFF. CDR3 DNA sequence: TGTGCCAGCAGTTTACCGACAGGGTGGGTGAACACCGGGGAGCTGTTTTTT. The chain has TRBV28 and TRBJ2-2; 7 bases fit TRBD1. CDR3 size: 17 residues. V trimming: 2 bases; J trimming: 1 base; junction bases outside the gene matches: 7. CDR1 and CDR2 from the germline V gene are MDHEN and SYDVKM.

This chain connects TRBV28 to TRBJ2-7, with D possibly matching TRBD1 (6 bases). Trimming pared 6 bases from V and 5 bases from J, leaving 20 bases between. The CDR3 runs to 15 residues. Germline lookup yields CDR1 MDHEN and CDR2 SYDVKM. The CDR3: CASRFPGVLGDEQYF. The CDR3 DNA reads as TGTGCCAGCAGGTTCCCAGGGGTGCTGGGGGACGAGCAGTACTTC. The full variable domain, completed using reference TRBV28 and TRBJ2-7, is DVKVTQSSRYLVKRTGEKVFLECVQDMDHENMFWYRQDPGLGLRLIYFSYDVKMKEKGDIPEGYSVSREKKERFSLILESASTNQTSMYLCASRFPGVLGDEQYFGPGTRLTVT.

This clonotype was recorded once. A much larger clone lies a single base off, so this may be a read error. The V gene is TRBV5-1, the J gene TRBJ2-1; 13 positions agree with TRBD2. Germline lookup yields CDR1 SGHRS and CDR2 YFSETQ. CDR3 size: 16 residues. The junction had 9 bases not matched to a gene; V was cut back by 7 bases and J by 5 bases. DNA for the CDR3: TGCGCCAGCGGTTTCGGACTAGCGGGAGAAGACAATGAGCAGTTCTTC. Its translation: CASGFGLAGEDNEQFF.

The V call is TRBV11-2, the J call TRBJ1-1, with 8 bases fitting TRBD1. Germline assignment: CDR1 SGHAT and CDR2 FQNNGV. This CDR3 contains 13 residues. Trimming took 5 bases from V and 10 from J; bases not matched to a gene: 9. DNA for the CDR3: TGTGCCAGCAGCCCAACCGACAGGGGCCGAGCTTTCTTT. It translates to CASSPTDRGRAFF. The variable domain in full, with the rest retrieved from reference TRBV11-2 and TRBJ1-1, is EAGVAQSPRYKIIEKRQSVAFWCNPISGHATLYWYQQILGQGPKLLIQFQNNGVVDDSQLPKDRFSAERLKGVDSTLKIQPAKLEDSAVYLCASSPTDRGRAFFGQGTRLTVV.

This clonotype was observed many times. The V and J genes are TRBV11-2 and TRBJ2-2, with a possible D match to TRBD1 (8 bases). Per germline, CDR1 SGHAT and CDR2 FQNNGV. The CDR3 extends over 15 amino acids. V lost 5 bases, J lost 6 bases, and 16 bases lay in between. The CDR3 DNA is TGTGCCAGCAGCCATCACAGGGGGAGGGCCGGGGAGCTGTTTTTT. Amino acids: CASSHHRGRAGELFF.

This clonotype was observed many times. The chain combines TRBV27 with TRBJ2-3, with unresolved D. V gave up 1 base and J gave up 5 bases, with 7 bases separating them. CDR3 length equals 13 residues. Per germline, CDR1 MNHEY and CDR2 SMNVEV (reference sequence). Here the CDR3 DNA reads TGTGCCAGCAGTTTATGGTTTGGAGATACGCAGTATTTT. Amino acids: CASSLWFGDTQYF.

At least ten counts were recorded for this clonotype. The chain combines TRBV20-1 with TRBJ2-7; D gene unclear. V lost 0 bases and J lost 4, with 4 bases in between. Per the germline V gene, CDR1 is DFQATT and CDR2 is SNEGSKA (reference sequence). The CDR3 runs 11 residues. In DNA form, the CDR3 reads TGCAGTGCTAGAGACCCATACGAGCAGTACTTC. This sequence encodes CSARDPYEQYF.

The J gene is TRBJ1-2, the V gene TRBV5-5; 8 bases map to TRBD1. The CDR3 runs to 16 residues. Germline trimming cut 4 bases from V and 3 bases from J; bases unmatched to any gene: 11. In germline, CDR1 is SGHKS, CDR2 YYEKEE (reference sequence). CDR3 bases: TGTGCCAGCAGCCCCCGGGCAGGGGGCTCGGACTATGGCTACACCTTC. It encodes CASSPRAGGSDYGYTF. The full variable domain, its missing parts supplied by reference TRBV5-5 and TRBJ1-2, is DAGVTQSPTHLIKTRGQQVTLRCSPISGHKSVSWYQQVLGQGPQFIFQYYEKEERGRGNFPDRFSARQFPNYSSELNVNALLLGDSALYLCASSPRAGGSDYGYTFGSGTRLTVV.

A few counts support this clonotype. The J gene is TRBJ2-7, the V gene TRBV5-5, with D maybe TRBD2 (5 bases). The germline CDR1 and CDR2 sequences are SGHKS and YYEKEE (reference sequence). The V end lost 0 bases, the J end lost 3 bases, and 10 bases lay between the germline ends. There are 14 residues in the CDR3. CDR3 DNA sequence: TGTGCCAGCAGCTTGGGGGAGAGACACTACGAGCAGTACTTC. Protein: CASSLGERHYEQYF.

The J gene is TRBJ1-4, the V gene TRBV18, with a weak D call TRBD1 (6 bases). The CDR3 runs to 15 residues. V was trimmed by 0 bases and J by 5 bases, leaving 10 bases between them. The V gene's germline CDR1 is KGHSH and CDR2 LQKENI. The CDR3: CASSPPGTPNEKLFF. In nucleotides, the CDR3 is TGTGCCAGCTCACCACCCGGGACACCAAATGAAAAACTGTTTTTT.

This clonotype was counted at least ten times. CDR3 bases: TGTGCCAGCAGCGAGCTAGCGGGAGCCTCCTACAATGAGCAGTTCTTC. As protein: CASSELAGASYNEQFF. The chain is built from TRBV12-3 or TRBV12-4 and TRBJ2-1; 10 positions agree with TRBD2. The CDR3 consists of 16 residues. With V trimmed by 6 bases and J by 0 bases, 5 bases remained unmatched.

CDR3: CASSPRLVWVDGQFF. The CDR3 DNA sequence: TGTGCCAGCAGTCCCAGACTAGTTTGGGTCGATGGGCAGTTCTTC. The chain couples TRBV27 to TRBJ2-1, with TRBD2 as a possible D gene (6 bases). V was cut by 5 bases and J by 12 bases, with 23 bases left in between. This CDR3 is built from 15 residues. Germline V lookup: CDR1 MNHEY, CDR2 SMNVEV (reference sequence).

With respect to this clonotype: A much larger clone lies a single base off, so this may be a read error. This rearrangement joins TRBV7-2 to TRBJ2-5; 7 nucleotides align to TRBD2. Germline V gene sequence: CDR1 SGHTA, CDR2 FQGNSA. The CDR3 contains 15 residues. The trim removed 2 bases at V and 6 bases at J, leaving 9 bases unmatched. CDR3 sequence reads: CASSLYAGVSKTQYF. CDR3 DNA: TGTGCCAGCAGCTTATACGCGGGAGTATCAAAGACCCAGTACTTC.

This clonotype showed up many times. The V and J genes are TRBV7-8 and TRBJ2-1; 12 positions agree with TRBD2. CDR1 SGHVS and CDR2 FQNEAQ come from the germline V gene. With 4 bases clipped from V and 3 bases from J, the junction kept 7 bases outside the gene matches. The CDR3 has 17 residues. CDR3 region: CASSSTTSGSYYNEQFF. The CDR3 nucleotides are TGTGCCAGCAGCTCCACGACTAGCGGGAGCTACTACAATGAGCAGTTCTTC.

This clonotype has at least ten counts. The J gene is TRBJ2-7, the V gene TRBV20-1, with 7 bases identical to TRBD1. The trim removed 6 bases at V and 5 bases at J, leaving 13 bases unmatched. CDR1 is DFQATT, CDR2 SNEGSKA, per germline (reference sequence). This CDR3 has 14 amino acids. The CDR3 DNA is TGCAGTGCGGGCCCGGGCAGGGGGTCGAACGAGCAGTACTTC. Protein product: CSAGPGRGSNEQYF.

This clonotype was observed a few times. The chain recombines TRBV7-2 with TRBJ2-1; D assignment may be TRBD1 or TRBD2 (5 bases each). The CDR3 consists of 16 residues. Germline V lookup: CDR1 SGHTA, CDR2 FQGNSA. V shed 1 base and J shed 8 bases, with 18 bases lying between them. CDR3 protein: CASSLDWGRGSDEQFF. As DNA, the CDR3 is TGTGCCAGCAGCTTAGATTGGGGGAGAGGATCGGATGAGCAGTTCTTC.

Details on this clonotype: This may be a read error: a much more frequent sequence differs by one nucleotide. This rearrangement joins TRBV5-1 to TRBJ2-7; no reliable D call. The CDR3 length is 14 residues. Trimming left V 7 bases short and J 0 bases short, with 14 bases between. Germline-derived CDR1 and CDR2 are SGHRS and YFSETQ. The CDR3 DNA reads as TGCGCCAGCTGCTCAGACATTTCCTCCTACGAGCAGTACTTC. It translates to CASCSDISSYEQYF.